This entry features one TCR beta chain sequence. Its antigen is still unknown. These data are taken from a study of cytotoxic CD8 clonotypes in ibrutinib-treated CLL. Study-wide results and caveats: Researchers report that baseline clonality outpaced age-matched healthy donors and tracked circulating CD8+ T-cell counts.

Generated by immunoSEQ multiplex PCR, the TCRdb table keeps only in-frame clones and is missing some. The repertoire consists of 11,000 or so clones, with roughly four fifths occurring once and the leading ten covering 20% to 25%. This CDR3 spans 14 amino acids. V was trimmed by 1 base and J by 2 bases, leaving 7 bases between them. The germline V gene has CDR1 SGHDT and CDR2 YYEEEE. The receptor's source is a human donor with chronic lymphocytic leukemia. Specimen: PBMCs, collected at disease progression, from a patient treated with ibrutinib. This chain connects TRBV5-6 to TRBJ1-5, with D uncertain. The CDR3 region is CASSLSWGNQPQHF. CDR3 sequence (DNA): TGTGCCAGCAGCTTGTCTTGGGGCAATCAGCCCCAGCATTTT. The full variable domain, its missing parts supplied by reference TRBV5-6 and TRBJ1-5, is DAGVTQSPTHLIKTRGQQVTLRCSPKSGHDTVSWYQQALGQGPQFIFQYYEEEERQRGNFPDRFSGHQFPNYSSELNVNALLLGDSALYLCASSLSWGNQPQHFGDGTRLSIL.